Listed here are 9 T cell receptor beta chains from one sample, sequenced in a study of monozygotic twins with inflammatory bowel disease. TCRdb reanalyzed the 5' RACE reads, giving one entry per CDR3 protein sequence and no DNA. Its table lists 350,000 to 500,000 distinct CDR3 sequences. Sequenced: blood. Receptors were obtained from a human donor with ulcerative colitis or Crohn's disease, or a healthy co-twin of an affected twin (not recorded which).

The gene calls are TRBV18 and TRBJ2-5. The CDR3 sequence is 13 residues long. Germline CDR1 reads KGHSH; CDR2 reads LQKENI. The CDR3 sequence is CASSPPGAETQYF.

The V call is TRBV4-2, the J call TRBJ2-2. There are 16 residues in the CDR3. The germline V gene encodes CDR1 LGHNA and CDR2 YNFKEQ. CDR3 amino acids: CASNNGGVANTGELFF.

V gene TRBV6-1 combines with J gene TRBJ2-7; TCRdb's assignment of TRBD1 cannot be checked, as there is no DNA. The CDR3 covers 15 residues. Germline V lookup: CDR1 MNHNS, CDR2 SASEGT. CDR3 protein: CASTPRGEGSYEQYF.

This chain uses TRBV7-2 with TRBJ2-5. The CDR3 has 14 residues. Germline-derived CDR1 and CDR2 are SGHTA and FQGNSA. The CDR3 sequence: CASSSLGYQETQYF.

V usage is TRBV7-2 and J usage is TRBJ2-2; TCRdb gives TRBD1 as the D gene, but with no DNA this cannot be confirmed. The germline gives CDR1 SGHTA, CDR2 FQGNSA. There are 14 residues in the CDR3. The CDR3 region is CASSLDSGSGELFF.

This chain joins TRBV4-1 and TRBJ1-2. This CDR3 is 15 amino acids long. Germline V gene lookup returns CDR1 MGHRA and CDR2 YSYEKL. The CDR3 sequence is CASSQDVTANYGYTF.

The CDR3 loop reads CASSATTAASYGYTF. The chain couples TRBV9 to TRBJ1-2; as DNA is missing, the TRBD1 call by TCRdb cannot be tested. The CDR3 loop spans 15 amino acids. The germline V gene has CDR1 SGDLS and CDR2 YYNGEE.

This chain uses TRBV7-3 with TRBJ2-3; TCRdb picks TRBD2, but there is no DNA to check that call. This CDR3 spans 16 amino acids. Germline V lookup: CDR1 SGHTA, CDR2 FQGTGA. Here the CDR3 reads CASSLKGGGQGDTQYF. The full variable domain, with the rest looked up from reference TRBV7-3 and TRBJ2-3, is GAGVSQTPSNKVTEKGKYVELRCDPISGHTALYWYRQSLGQGPEFLIYFQGTGAADDSGLPNDRFFAVRPEGSVSTLKIQRTERGDSAVYLCASSLKGGGQGDTQYFGPGTRLTVL.

The CDR3: CAISTGTGELFF. This chain uses TRBV10-3 with TRBJ2-2. CDR3 length equals 12 residues. CDR1 and CDR2 (germline): ENHRY, SYGVKD.